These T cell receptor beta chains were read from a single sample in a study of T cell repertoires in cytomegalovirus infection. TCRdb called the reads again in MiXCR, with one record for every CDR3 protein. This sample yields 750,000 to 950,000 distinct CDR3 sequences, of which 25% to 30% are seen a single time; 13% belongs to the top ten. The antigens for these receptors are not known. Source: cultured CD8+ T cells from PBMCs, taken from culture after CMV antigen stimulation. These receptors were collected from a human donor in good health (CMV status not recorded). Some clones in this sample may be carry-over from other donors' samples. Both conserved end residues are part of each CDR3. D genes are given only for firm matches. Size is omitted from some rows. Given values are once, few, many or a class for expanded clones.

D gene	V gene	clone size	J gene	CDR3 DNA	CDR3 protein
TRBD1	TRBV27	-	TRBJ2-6	TGTGCCAGCAGACAGGGGGCGTACGGGGCCAACGTCCTGACTTTC	CASRQGAYGANVLTF
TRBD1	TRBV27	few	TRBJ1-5	TGTGCCAGCAGTTTTGTAGGGGACAGGCTGAATCAGCCCCAGCATTTT	CASSFVGDRLNQPQHF
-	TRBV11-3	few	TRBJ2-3	TGTGCCAGCAGCTTACCAGGAAAGATAGATACGCAGTATTTT	CASSLPGKIDTQYF
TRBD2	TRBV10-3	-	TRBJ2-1	TGTGCCATCAGTGAGTTGGGCGGGAGCTCCTACAATGAGCAGTTCTTC	CAISELGGSSYNEQFF
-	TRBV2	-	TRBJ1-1	TGTGCCAGCAGTGCGGACGGACTCACTGAAGCTTTCTTT	CASSADGLTEAFF
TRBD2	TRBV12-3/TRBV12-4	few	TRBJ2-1	TGTGCCAGCAGTCCCCCCGGCGGGGGGGGTACCTTC	CASSPPGGGGTF
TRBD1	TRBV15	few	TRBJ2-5	TGTGCCACCAGTAGAGAGGGGACAGGGTACCGTGGAGGGCCCACAGAGACCCAGTACTTC	CATSREGTGYRGGPTETQYF
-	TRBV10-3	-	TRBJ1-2	TGTGCCATCGGCGGAGGGGGATACACCTTC	CAIGGGGYTF
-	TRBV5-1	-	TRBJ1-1	TGCGCCAGCAGCTTGACAAGAGGGGTGGCTTTCTTT	CASSLTRGVAFF
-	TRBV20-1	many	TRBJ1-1	TGCAGTGCAACCCTACAGGTCCTGAACACTGAAGCTTTCTTT	CSATLQVLNTEAFF
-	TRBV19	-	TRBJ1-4	TGTGCCAGTAGTAGGCGAGAACGGTTCAATGAAAAACTGTTTTTT	CASSRRERFNEKLFF
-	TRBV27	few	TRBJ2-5	TGTGCCAGCAGTTTCGGAATCACCAACATGGAGACCCAGTACTTC	CASSFGITNMETQYF
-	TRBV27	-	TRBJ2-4	TGTGCCAGCAGTTCAGGGCCCAAAAACATTCAGTACTTC	CASSSGPKNIQYF
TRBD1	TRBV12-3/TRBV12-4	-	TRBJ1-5	TGTGCCAGCAGTCCGGACAGGGGGTACCTTAGGCCCCAGCATTTT	CASSPDRGYLRPQHF
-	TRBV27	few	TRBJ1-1	TGTGCCAGCAGTTCTACAGGGTTCGCTGAAGCTTTCTTT	CASSSTGFAEAFF
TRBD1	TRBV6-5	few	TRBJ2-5	TGTGCCAGCAGTTCAGGGGGAATTTTGGCGGAGACCCAGTACTTC	CASSSGGILAETQYF
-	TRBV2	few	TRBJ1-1	TGTGCCAGCAGTGAAAGCCGATCCAGGGTCAACACTGAAGCTTTCTTT	CASSESRSRVNTEAFF
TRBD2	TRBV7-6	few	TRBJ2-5	TGTGCCAGCAGCCGTCGAAGGGATGGGGGGGATCCCATAGCCCAGTACTTC	CASSRRRDGGDPIAQYF
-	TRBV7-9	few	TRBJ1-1	TGTGCCAGCAGCTCCTTCAGGGGAGGGGTTGACACTGAAGCTTTCTTT	CASSSFRGGVDTEAFF
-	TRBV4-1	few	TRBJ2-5	TGCGCCAGCACACAACAGGAGGGAGTAGAGACCCAGTACTTC	CASTQQEGVETQYF
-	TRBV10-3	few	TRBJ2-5	TGTGCTGCCGGACGAAAGATACAAGAGACCCAGTACTTC	CAAGRKIQETQYF
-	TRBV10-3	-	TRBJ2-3	TGTGCCATCAGTTATACCCCTGAGGACAGGCGCCTCATCGGGGGGCAGTATTTT	CAISYTPEDRRLIGGQYF
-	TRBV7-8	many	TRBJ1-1	TGTGCCAGCAGCATCGCACCTGAGGGCTACACTGAAGCTTTCTTT	CASSIAPEGYTEAFF
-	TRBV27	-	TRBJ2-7	TGTGCCAGCAGTTTTATGGGGGATGCCTACGAGCAGTACTTC	CASSFMGDAYEQYF
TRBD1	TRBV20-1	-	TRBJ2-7	TGCAGTGCTAGACTCCGGGACAGGGGTTCCTACGAGCAGTACTTC	CSARLRDRGSYEQYF
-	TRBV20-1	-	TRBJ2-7	TGCAGTGCTAGTATGGACAGTATTTACGAGCAGTACTTC	CSASMDSIYEQYF
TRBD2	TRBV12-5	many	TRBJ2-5	TGTGCTAGTGGTTCCAGTGGTAGCGGGGGGATAGAGACCCAGTACTTC	CASGSSGSGGIETQYF
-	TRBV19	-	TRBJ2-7	TGTGCCAGTAGTGCCTCCGACTACTCCTACGAGCAGTACTTC	CASSASDYSYEQYF
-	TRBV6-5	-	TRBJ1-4	TGTGCCAGCAGCCCCGTAAACAATGAAAAACTGTTTTTT	CASSPVNNEKLFF
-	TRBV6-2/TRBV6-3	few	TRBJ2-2	TGTGCCAGCAGTTATCGTGCGGGGAGCTCCCATAACACCGGGGAGCTGTTTTTT	CASSYRAGSSHNTGELFF
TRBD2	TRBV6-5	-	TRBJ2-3	TGTGCCAGCAGTTACGGACTAGCCCGCCCCCTCGATACGCAGTATTTT	CASSYGLARPLDTQYF
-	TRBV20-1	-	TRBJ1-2	TGCAGTGCCCCAGAAGGGGGGCCCAACTATGGCTACACCTTC	CSAPEGGPNYGYTF
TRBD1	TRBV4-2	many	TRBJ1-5	TGTGCCAGCAGCCAAGGGCTCGGACAGGGGAATCAGCCCCAGCATTTT	CASSQGLGQGNQPQHF